This T cell receptor beta chain was found in a study of T cell responses to AZD1222 COVID-19 vaccine. Findings and caveats of the study: Nearly half of spike-specific TCRs reportedly target variant regions that are unmutated in the B.1.351 and B.1.1.7 variants. Among the donors, most were white British and more were female, and clonal diversity was possibly underestimated.

Note on this clone: Its antigen is not known.

The method was immunoSEQ multiplex PCR; TCRdb's version includes in-frame clones alone and lacks a portion of them. The sample contains about 110,000 clones, nearly 90% of which appear only once. Second-dose intervals of approximately 4 or approximately 12 weeks were pooled. The V end lost 0 bases, the J end lost 4 bases, and 12 bases lay between the germline ends. Germline V CDR1 and CDR2: SQVTM, ANQGSEA. CDR3 length equals 14 residues. The material sequenced was peripheral blood, taken 28 days after the second AZD1222 dose. V is TRBV29-1 and J is TRBJ1-2, with D possibly TRBD1 on 5 matching bases. The sequence came from an adult who received the AZD1222 COVID-19 vaccine. The CDR3 is CSVEDRGGSYGYTF. The CDR3 region has the DNA TGCAGCGTTGAAGATCGGGGGGGGTCCTATGGCTACACCTTC.